This TCR beta chain derives from a study of T cell responses to AZD1222 COVID-19 vaccine. The overall study: Second-dose timings of about 4 or about 12 weeks were pooled.

Only in-frame clones appear in the TCRdb table, and some are missing; sequencing was by immunoSEQ multiplex PCR. The repertoire holds roughly 130,000 clones, with 85% to 90% as singletons. The CDR3 contains 15 residues. Trimming cost V 3 bases and J 4 bases, with 15 bases left between them. Germline CDR1 and CDR2: MDHEN and SYDVKM. Study-wide results and limits: Repertoire collection took place solely once the T cell response had peaked. Possibly, clonal diversity was underestimated; donors were largely white British and included more females. Regions 160-218 and 743-854 held dominance among vaccine-associated CD4 TCRs, which spanned spike.

As to this clone: Its cognate antigen is unknown.

The chain recombines TRBV28 with TRBJ1-2; D possibly corresponds to TRBD1 (5 bases). Sequencing used peripheral blood, obtained on day 0 of AZD1222 vaccination. This sequence originates from an adult in good health. CDR3 residues: CASSLPGPLVYGYTF. The CDR3 DNA reads as TGTGCCAGCAGTTTGCCGGGACCCCTGGTCTATGGCTACACCTTC.